Presented here are 14 T cell receptor beta chains from one specimen sequenced in a study of T cell responses to AZD1222 COVID-19 vaccine. Sequencing was performed with immunoSEQ multiplex PCR; in TCRdb, only in-frame clones are kept and a portion is missing. The sample has 150,000 to 200,000 clones, 85% to 95% seen once. The specimen was peripheral blood, collected on day 0 of AZD1222 vaccination. All receptors derive from an adult in good health.

This clone was seen once. The chain combines TRBV27 with TRBJ2-1; D is possibly TRBD1 (5 bases). With 5 bases removed from V and 6 bases from J, the gap between germline ends came to 11 bases. Germline V gives CDR1 MNHEY, CDR2 SMNVEV (reference sequence). The CDR3 has 13 amino acids. DNA for the CDR3: TGTGCCAGCAGTCCCCAAAGGGGCAATGAGCAGTTCTTC. Its protein product is CASSPQRGNEQFF.

The chain joins TRBV6-5 to TRBJ1-1; D might be TRBD1 (5 bases). Trimming cost V 2 bases and J 0 bases, with 10 bases left between them. The CDR3 totals 15 residues. The germline V gene encodes CDR1 MNHEY and CDR2 SVGAGI. The CDR3 is CASSYIGRVNTEAFF. In DNA, the CDR3 is TGTGCCAGCAGTTACATAGGCAGGGTGAACACTGAAGCTTTCTTT.

The chain recombines TRBV6-5 with TRBJ1-3; D call uncertain. The V gene's germline CDR1 is MNHEY and CDR2 SVGAGI. V lost 7 bases and J 0 bases, leaving 7 bases between the germline ends. The CDR3 has 13 residues. CDR3 coding DNA: TGTGCCAGCAAGGGCCACTCTGGAAACACCATATATTTT. Its protein is CASKGHSGNTIYF.

The rearrangement links TRBV7-6 to TRBJ2-2, with D possibly being TRBD1 (6 bases). The V end lost 0 bases, the J end lost 1 base, and 6 bases lay between the germline ends. CDR3 size: 15 residues. Germline V gives CDR1 SGHVS, CDR2 FNYEAQ. CDR3 sequence (DNA): TGTGCCAGCAGCTTAGCGGGACAGAACACCGGGGAGCTGTTTTTT. Protein product: CASSLAGQNTGELFF. The variable domain in full, with the rest retrieved from reference TRBV7-6 and TRBJ2-2, is GAGVSQSPRYKVTKRGQDVALRCDPISGHVSLYWYRQALGQGPEFLTYFNYEAQQDKSGLPNDRFSAERPEGSISTLTIQRTEQRDSAMYRCASSLAGQNTGELFFGEGSRLTVL.

The rearrangement links TRBV24-1 to TRBJ1-5, with D hard to call. The germline gives CDR1 KGHDR, CDR2 SFDVKD. This CDR3 spans 13 amino acids. V was shortened by 4 bases and J by 2 bases, with 5 bases between the two germline ends. The CDR3 nucleotides read TGTGCCACCAGTGAGATGGGCAATCAGCCCCAGCATTTT. Amino acid sequence: CATSEMGNQPQHF.

The chain joins TRBV2 to TRBJ1-1; weak D call: TRBD1 (5 bases). The CDR3 is made up of 14 amino acids. Germline CDR1 is SNHLY and CDR2 is FYNNEI. Trimming stripped 11 bases from V and 1 base from J, with 17 bases between. The DNA of the CDR3 is TGTGCCCACTCTAGGGGAGTTGGGAACACTGAAGCTTTCTTT. Translation gives CAHSRGVGNTEAFF.

The V gene is TRBV10-3, the J gene TRBJ1-2, with D possibly matching TRBD1 (5 bases). V was shortened by 2 bases and J by 4 bases, with 5 bases between the two germline ends. This CDR3 contains 12 residues. Germline lookup yields CDR1 ENHRY and CDR2 SYGVKD. The CDR3 reads CAISEDSYGYTF. The DNA for the CDR3 is TGTGCCATCAGTGAGGACAGCTATGGCTACACCTTC.

This chain joins TRBV24-1 and TRBJ2-1; 12 positions match TRBD2. This CDR3 has 19 residues. Germline values: CDR1 KGHDR, CDR2 SFDVKD. J lost 2 bases, V lost 7 bases, and 14 bases had no gene match. The CDR3 spells CATSKDRTSGIGAYNEQFF. The CDR3 DNA sequence: TGTGCCACCAGCAAAGATAGGACTAGCGGGATAGGCGCCTACAATGAGCAGTTCTTC.

The CDR3 loop is CASSIDSRTEAFF. The CDR3 DNA sequence: TGTGCCAGTAGTATAGATAGCAGGACAGAAGCTTTCTTT. The chain is built from TRBV19 and TRBJ1-1, with a possible D match to TRBD1 (5 bases). V was trimmed by 0 bases and J by 8 bases, leaving 10 bases between them. The CDR3 has 13 residues. Germline-derived CDR1 and CDR2 are LNHDA and SQIVND (reference sequence). The whole variable domain, filled in from reference TRBV19 and TRBJ1-1, reads DGGITQSPKYLFRKEGQNVTLSCEQNLNHDAMYWYRQDPGQGLRLIYYSQIVNDFQKGDIAEGYSVSREKKESFPLTVTSAQKNPTAFYLCASSIDSRTEAFFGQGTRLTVV.

The chain recombines TRBV25-1 with TRBJ2-3; no reliable D call. Germline V CDR1 and CDR2: MGHDK, SYGVNS. Trimming took off 2 bases at V and 0 bases at J, with 3 bases between the two ends. CDR3 length equals 13 residues. The chain's CDR3 is CASSEQSTDTQYF. The DNA of the CDR3 is TGTGCCAGCAGTGAACAGAGCACAGATACGCAGTATTTT.

The chain joins TRBV7-9 to TRBJ1-6; perhaps TRBD1 as D (5 bases). V was clipped by 1 base and J by 14 bases, with 15 bases between them. The CDR3 is 14 amino acids. Germline V gives CDR1 SEHNR, CDR2 FQNEAQ (reference sequence). The CDR3 loop is CASSLGGNGITLHF. Here the CDR3 DNA reads TGTGCCAGCAGCTTAGGGGGCAATGGTATCACCCTCCACTTT.

This sequence joins TRBV6-1 and TRBJ1-1; D is possibly TRBD1 (6 bases). V dropped 2 bases and J dropped 0 bases, with 16 bases sitting between them. The germline V gene has CDR1 MNHNS and CDR2 SASEGT. The CDR3 runs to 17 residues. In DNA, the CDR3 is TGTGCCAGCAGTGAAACGGCGTTTGGGGGCCTGAACACTGAAGCTTTCTTT. Its translation is CASSETAFGGLNTEAFF.

V and J are TRBV30 and TRBJ1-1; D possibly corresponds to TRBD1 (5 bases). This CDR3 is built from 12 residues. Trimming removed 1 base from V and 4 bases from J, with 7 bases in between. CDR1 and CDR2 (germline): GTSNPN, SVGIG (reference sequence). CDR3 sequence: CAWSGTPTEAFF. In nucleotides, the CDR3 is TGTGCCTGGAGTGGGACACCCACTGAAGCTTTCTTT.

The rearrangement uses TRBV5-1 and TRBJ1-5; TRBD1 aligns across 8 bases. With 4 bases clipped from V and 5 bases from J, the junction kept 8 bases outside the gene matches. This CDR3 is built from 15 residues. Germline assignment: CDR1 SGHRS and CDR2 YFSETQ. CDR3 loop: CASSPGSGGYQPQHF. The CDR3 nucleotides read TGCGCCAGCAGCCCTGGCTCAGGGGGCTATCAGCCCCAGCATTTT.